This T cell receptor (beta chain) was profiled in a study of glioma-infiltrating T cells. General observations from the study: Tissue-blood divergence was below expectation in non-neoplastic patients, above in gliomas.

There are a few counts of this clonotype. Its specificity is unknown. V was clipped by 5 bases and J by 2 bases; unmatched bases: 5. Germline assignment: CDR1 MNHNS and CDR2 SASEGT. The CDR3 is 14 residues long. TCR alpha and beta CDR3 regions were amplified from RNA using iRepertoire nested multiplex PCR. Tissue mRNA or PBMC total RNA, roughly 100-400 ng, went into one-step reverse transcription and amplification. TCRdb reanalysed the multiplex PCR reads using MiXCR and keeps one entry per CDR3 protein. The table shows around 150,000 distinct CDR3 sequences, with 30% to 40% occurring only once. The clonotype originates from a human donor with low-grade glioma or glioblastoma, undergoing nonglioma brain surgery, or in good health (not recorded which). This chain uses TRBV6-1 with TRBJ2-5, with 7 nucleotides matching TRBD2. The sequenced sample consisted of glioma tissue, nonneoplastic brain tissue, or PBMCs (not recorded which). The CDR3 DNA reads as TGTGCCAGCAGTTTCACGGGGGGACAAGAGACCCAGTACTTC. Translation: CASSFTGGQETQYF.